This TCR beta chain was identified in a study of blood T cell repertoires in COVID-19. In this sample, this clone turned up a few times. TCRdb's copy holds only in-frame clones and misses some; the assay was immunoSEQ multiplex PCR. The repertoire holds about 16,000 clones, with about 81% as singletons. The germline V and J ends were trimmed by 4 bases and 2 bases, with 12 bases remaining between them. Germline loops: CDR1 SEHNR, CDR2 FQNEAQ (reference sequence). There are 15 residues in the CDR3. This chain links TRBV7-9 with TRBJ2-1; no firm D call. Sequencing was done on a sample of peripheral blood. The sequence came from a man in his 60s with acute or convalescent COVID-19. CDR3 coding DNA: TGTGCCAGCAGCTCCACTCATGCCCCCTACAATGAGCAGTTCTTC. This gives the protein CASSSTHAPYNEQFF.